A single TCR beta chain is shown here with its context. Its specificity is unknown. The junction and the germline gene differ at one end; a read error may be behind it. The data originate from a study of T-cell memory formation after mild COVID-19. As for the study in general: Largely, TCR clusters stayed within a single donor. Study findings and constraints: Researchers report contracting CD4+ clones mostly in CM and EM, with CD8+ clones in EMRA. Contracting clones, day 15 to 85, had balanced CD4/CD8, and later expanders favored CD4+.

Germline assignment: CDR1 MGHRA and CDR2 YSYEKL. The CDR3 length is 15 residues. Constant-segment primers served in 5'RACE that generated TCR alpha and TCR beta cDNA libraries bearing sample barcodes and UMIs. TCRdb independently ran MiXCR on the 5' RACE reads; one entry per CDR3 protein. The sample has some 450,000 distinct CDR3 sequences, 15% to 20% seen once; the top ten hold 8.4%. This TCR was sampled from an adult woman who had mild COVID-19 (a few samples of this study predate the infection). Cell type and time point are not known. This chain connects TRBV4-1 to TRBJ2-7; 11 positions match TRBD2. The sample taken for sequencing was PBMCs or a T cell subset sorted from them (not recorded which). The CDR3 sequence is CASSQELGLAGPLTF. CDR3 in DNA: TGCGCCAGCAGCCAAGAGCTCGGACTAGCGGGCCCACTGACCTTC.